This is a list of T cell receptor beta chains from one sample in a study of technical replicates of blood from a few donors. TCRdb's table, derived via immunoSEQ multiplex PCR, lists solely in-frame clones and lacks some. The table lists approximately 76,000 clones, around 97% of them singletons. The sample consisted of T cells isolated from PBMCs. The source is a human donor in good health. Both conserved end residues are part of each CDR3. Each record gives: clone size, V gene, J gene, D gene, CDR3 length, CDR3 DNA, CDR3 protein. A D gene is named only where the DNA matches it firmly. Not all rows give a size; the values are once, few, many and, for expanded clones, a class.

>NA|TRBV7-6|TRBJ1-5|NA|13
TGTGCCAGCAGCTTACAAGAGAATCAGCCCCAGCATTTT
CASSLQENQPQHF
>once|TRBV2|TRBJ1-6|NA|17
TGTGCCAGCCAGGGGACGTGGGACGGGTGGTATAATTCACCCCTCCACTTT
CASQGTWDGWYNSPLHF
>few|TRBV29-1|TRBJ1-2|NA|12
TGCAGCGTTCTCGGGGGAGGCTATGGCTACACCTTC
CSVLGGGYGYTF
>NA|TRBV9|TRBJ2-7|NA|12
TGTGCCAGCAGCGCGGGGTCCCACGAGCAGTACTTC
CASSAGSHEQYF
>NA|TRBV28|TRBJ2-1|NA|17
TGTGCCAGCAGTCCCGGGGAAGCACCCTTGTCCTACAATGAGCAGTTCTTC
CASSPGEAPLSYNEQFF
>NA|TRBV11-2|TRBJ1-2|TRBD1|15
TGTGCCAGCAGCCATGGACAGGGTCATAACTATGGCTACACCTTC
CASSHGQGHNYGYTF
>NA|TRBV4-1|TRBJ1-5|NA|18
TGCGCCAGCAGCCACGGCCCGGTCAGGGTCCTAAGTAGTCAGCCCCAGCATTTT
CASSHGPVRVLSSQPQHF
>NA|TRBV30|TRBJ2-5|TRBD1|15
TGTGCCTGGGCTTATGCAGGGGGACAGGGAGAGACCCAGTACTTC
CAWAYAGGQGETQYF
>NA|TRBV27|TRBJ2-1|TRBD2|14
TGTGCCAGCAGTCTAGCGGGGGGGCCGCATGAGCAGTTCTTC
CASSLAGGPHEQFF
>NA|TRBV10-3|TRBJ2-2|NA|14
TGTGCCATCAGCTTGGACAGTAACACCGGGGAGCTGTTTTTT
CAISLDSNTGELFF
>NA|TRBV13|TRBJ2-7|TRBD2|15
TGTGCCAGCAGCTTACCAGCGGGAGGGCCGGAAGAGCAGTACTTC
CASSLPAGGPEEQYF
>NA|TRBV9|TRBJ2-1|NA|16
TGTGCCAGCAGTCCCGGTGGGGCCATCTTGTCCAATGAGCAGTTCTTC
CASSPGGAILSNEQFF
>NA|TRBV28|TRBJ1-2|TRBD1|15
TGTGCCAGCAGACCCTCCCAACAGGGGCCTCCTGGCTACACCTTC
CASRPSQQGPPGYTF
>NA|TRBV18|TRBJ1-1|TRBD1|16
TGTGCCAGCTCACCACGACAGGGGGTAGAGGGCACTGAAGCTTTCTTT
CASSPRQGVEGTEAFF
>NA|TRBV29-1|TRBJ2-2|TRBD2|14
TGCAGCGCCCGAGCGGGAGGGAACACCGGGGAGCTGTTTTTT
CSARAGGNTGELFF
>NA|TRBV5-4|TRBJ1-3|NA|14
TGTGCCAGCAGTCCGGACAACTCTGGAAACACCATATATTTT
CASSPDNSGNTIYF
>NA|TRBV9|TRBJ1-3|TRBD1|15
TGTGCCAGCAGCGTAGACGGGACAGCGAGAAACACCATATATTTT
CASSVDGTARNTIYF
>once|TRBV27|TRBJ2-1|NA|15
TGTGCCAGCAGTTCCAGGGCAGGGTCCTACAATGAGCAGTTCTTC
CASSSRAGSYNEQFF
>NA|TRBV6-1|TRBJ1-1|TRBD1|15
TGTGCCAGCAGTGAAGGACAGGGTTTAAACTCTGGAGCTTTCTTT
CASSEGQGLNSGAFF
>NA|TRBV29-1|TRBJ2-7|NA|14
TGCAGCGTTGGTAGTGGGGGCTCGGTGGACGAGCAGTACTTC
CSVGSGGSVDEQYF
>NA|TRBV5-1|TRBJ1-2|TRBD1|14
TGCGCCAGCAGCTTACAGGGGGCGAACTATGGCTACACCTTC
CASSLQGANYGYTF
>NA|TRBV2|TRBJ2-7|TRBD2|16
TGTGCCAGCACTCCAACCGGGGGGAGGTCCGGTGGGGAGCAGTACTTC
CASTPTGGRSGGEQYF
>NA|TRBV7-2|TRBJ1-3|NA|14
TGTGCCAGCAGCCCCTCCGGGTCTGGAAACACCATATATTTT
CASSPSGSGNTIYF
>NA|TRBV28|TRBJ2-7|TRBD1|15
TGTGCCAGCAAGGGACAGGGGGGTGGTTGGTACGAGCAGTACTTC
CASKGQGGGWYEQYF
>NA|TRBV28|TRBJ1-1|NA|11
TGTGCCAGCTGGGGCGAGACAGAAGCTTTCTTT
CASWGETEAFF
>few|TRBV7-9|TRBJ2-5|TRBD1|13
TGTGCCAGCAGCACGACAGGGTCAGAGACCCAGTACTTC
CASSTTGSETQYF
>NA|TRBV30|TRBJ1-5|NA|12
TGTGCCTGGAATCAGGGCGCCGAGCCCCAGCATTTT
CAWNQGAEPQHF